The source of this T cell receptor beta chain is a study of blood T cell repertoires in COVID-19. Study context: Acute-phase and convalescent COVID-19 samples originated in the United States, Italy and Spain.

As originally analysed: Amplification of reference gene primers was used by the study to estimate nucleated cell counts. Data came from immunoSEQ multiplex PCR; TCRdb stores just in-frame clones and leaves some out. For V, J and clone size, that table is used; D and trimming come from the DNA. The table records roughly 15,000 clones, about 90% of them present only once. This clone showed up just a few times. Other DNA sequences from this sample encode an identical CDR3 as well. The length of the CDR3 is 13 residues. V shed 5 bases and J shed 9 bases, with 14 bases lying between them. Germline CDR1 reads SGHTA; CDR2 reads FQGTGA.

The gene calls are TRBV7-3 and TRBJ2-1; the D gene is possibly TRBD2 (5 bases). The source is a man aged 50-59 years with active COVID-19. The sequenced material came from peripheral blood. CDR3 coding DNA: TGTGCCAGCAGCCCAAAACTAGGTGGTGAGCAGTTCTTC. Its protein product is CASSPKLGGEQFF. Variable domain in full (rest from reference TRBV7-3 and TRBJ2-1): GAGVSQTPSNKVTEKGKYVELRCDPISGHTALYWYRQSLGQGPEFLIYFQGTGAADDSGLPNDRFFAVRPEGSVSTLKIQRTERGDSAVYLCASSPKLGGEQFFGPGTRLTVL.